This TCR beta chain was obtained from a study of T cell repertoires in cytomegalovirus infection. Across the whole study: Both a matching HLA type and CMV infection were indicated by public TCR beta signatures.

The V and J ends lost 1 base and 7 bases respectively, with 11 bases between them. CDR3 length equals 14 residues. Germline values: CDR1 SGHAT, CDR2 FQNNGV. Overall study results and limits: HLA-C-restricted CMV-specific TCR beta clonotypes were dominant in the ex vivo response. People with CMV and the relevant HLA were identified by cumulative public TCR beta family frequency.

TCRdb analysed the reads with MiXCR anew, one entry per CDR3 protein. Altogether 100,000 to 150,000 distinct CDR3 sequences are present, more than 20% being singletons, with the ten largest covering 30% to 35%. As concerns this clonotype: The antigen remains unidentified.

The receptor was derived from a human donor in good health (CMV status not recorded). Some clones in this sample may be carry-over from other donors' samples. The rearrangement uses TRBV11-2 and TRBJ2-4; no firm D call. Sequencing used PBMCs, sequenced either directly or after in vitro stimulation (not recorded which). Here the CDR3 reads CASSLGPYGNIQYF. DNA for the CDR3: TGTGCCAGCAGCTTAGGGCCCTACGGGAACATTCAGTACTTC. The variable domain in full, with the rest retrieved from reference TRBV11-2 and TRBJ2-4, is EAGVAQSPRYKIIEKRQSVAFWCNPISGHATLYWYQQILGQGPKLLIQFQNNGVVDDSQLPKDRFSAERLKGVDSTLKIQPAKLEDSAVYLCASSLGPYGNIQYFGAGTRLSVL.